This is a list of T cell receptor beta chains from one sample in a study of T cells in Graves' hyperthyroidism and ophthalmopathy. TCRdb used MiXCR to reprocess the multiplex PCR reads, holding one entry per CDR3 protein. Of over 700,000 distinct CDR3 sequences in the sample, just over 35% were seen once. Sequencing was performed on blood. The receptors derive from a woman aged 40 to 49 with Graves' hyperthyroidism. Both conserved end residues are part of each CDR3. D genes are given only for firm matches. Clone size is stated in some rows and not others, as once, few, many or a class when expanded.

>TRBJ1-5|NA|NA|TRBV10-3
TGTGCCAGCAGCTCGTATACAGGCGATCAGCCCCAGCATTTT
CASSSYTGDQPQHF
>TRBJ1-2|TRBD1|few|TRBV12-3/TRBV12-4
TGTGCCAGCAGTACCGAGGGGGCCCCTCGGTCGGGCTACACCTTC
CASSTEGAPRSGYTF
>TRBJ1-1|NA|many|TRBV13
TGTGCCAGCAGTACAGGGATATCCGAAGCTTTCTTT
CASSTGISEAFF
>TRBJ1-4|NA|NA|TRBV29-1
TGCAGCGTTGTTGGTGCCACCGAGCGAAAACTGTTTTTT
CSVVGATERKLFF
>TRBJ1-1|NA|NA|TRBV7-2
TGTGCCAGCAGCTTAGCGTTATGGGGATCACTTAGAGATGAAGCTTTCTTT
CASSLALWGSLRDEAFF
>TRBJ1-3|NA|NA|TRBV6-5
TGTGCCAGCAGAGCGGGGCGAAGAGACACCATATATTTT
CASRAGRRDTIYF
>TRBJ2-2|TRBD2|many|TRBV10-2
TGCGCCAGCAGAGAGCGGGAGGCGGGCACCGGGGAGCTGTTTTTT
CASREREAGTGELFF
>TRBJ2-7|TRBD2|NA|TRBV10-2
TGCGCCACCCAGGGAGCCGGGACTAGTCCCCACGAGCAGTACTTC
CATQGAGTSPHEQYF
>TRBJ2-3|NA|NA|TRBV20-1
TGCAGCCGAAACAAGCGAGGCACAGATACGCAGTATTTT
CSRNKRGTDTQYF
>TRBJ1-2|NA|NA|TRBV7-2
TGTGCCAGCAGCTCTACCTCCTATGGCTACACCTTC
CASSSTSYGYTF
>TRBJ1-2|NA|NA|TRBV10-3
TGTGCCATCAGTACTCAGGGAAACTATGGCTACACCTTC
CAISTQGNYGYTF
>TRBJ1-4|TRBD1|NA|TRBV11-1
TGTGCCAGCAGCGTTCTCCCGGGACAGGGTAACGAAAAACTGTTTTTT
CASSVLPGQGNEKLFF
>TRBJ2-7|TRBD2|few|TRBV20-1
TGCAGTGCTCCTTTCCTAGCGGGAGTAGGAGAGCAGTACTTC
CSAPFLAGVGEQYF
>TRBJ1-1|TRBD1|many|TRBV29-1
TGCAGCGCGGGACAGGGGGCGGCCACTGAAGCTTTCTTT
CSAGQGAATEAFF
>TRBJ1-6|NA|many|TRBV7-3
TGTGCCAGCAGCGTCGACCCCAATTCACCCCTCCACTTT
CASSVDPNSPLHF
>TRBJ1-1|TRBD1|few|TRBV12-3/TRBV12-4
TGTGCCAGCGTAACAGGGGGGGAATCTGAAGCTTTCTTT
CASVTGGESEAFF
>TRBJ1-2|NA|few|TRBV7-9
TGTGCCAGCAGCTTCGATACCGGGACAAGCTATGGCTACACCTTC
CASSFDTGTSYGYTF
>TRBJ1-1|TRBD1|many|TRBV9
TGTGCCAGCAGCGCGGACAGGGGCCACACTGAAGCTTTCTTT
CASSADRGHTEAFF
>TRBJ2-7|TRBD1|NA|TRBV2
TGTGCCAGCCTTCCGGGACAGGGTATCTACGAGCAGTACTTC
CASLPGQGIYEQYF
>TRBJ1-1|NA|many|TRBV2
TGTGCCAGGTCGACTGGGAGCAACACTGAAGCTTTCTTT
CARSTGSNTEAFF
>TRBJ1-1|NA|NA|TRBV20-1
TGCAGTGCTGGACTCACAATGACACGGTCGGGCACTGAAGCTTTCTTT
CSAGLTMTRSGTEAFF
>TRBJ1-1|TRBD1|NA|TRBV24-1
TGTGCCACCAGTGACCGCGACAGGGAATATGGAGCTTTCTTT
CATSDRDREYGAFF
>TRBJ2-5|NA|NA|TRBV6-5
TGTGCCAGCAGTTCAGGGTTTGATGGTCAAGAGACCCAGTACTTC
CASSSGFDGQETQYF
>TRBJ1-6|NA|NA|TRBV9
TGTGCCAGCAGCCAAGGGCCCCAAGGGACACCCCTCCACTTT
CASSQGPQGTPLHF
>TRBJ1-1|TRBD1|many|TRBV6-5
TGTGCCAGCACCACAGACAGGGTGAGGAACACTGAAGCTTTCTTT
CASTTDRVRNTEAFF
>TRBJ2-5|TRBD2|NA|TRBV5-1
TGCGCCAGCAGCTCCAGTAGTAGCGGGAAAATCCTCCAAGAGACCCAGTACTTC
CASSSSSSGKILQETQYF
>TRBJ1-4|TRBD1|NA|TRBV6-1
TGTGCCAGCAGCCCAACACAGGGGAATGAAAAACTGTTTTTT
CASSPTQGNEKLFF
>TRBJ1-1|NA|many|TRBV7-8
TGTGCCAGCGGCTCCGGAGGCAGGGGTTACACTGAAGCTTTCTTT
CASGSGGRGYTEAFF
>TRBJ1-2|NA|NA|TRBV4-3
TGCGCCAGCAGCCAAGATCAGGCAGGGAGATATGGCTACACCTTC
CASSQDQAGRYGYTF
>TRBJ2-2|NA|NA|TRBV7-2
TGTGCCAGCAGCTTAGCGCGCGAGGGGCTAGCGAACACCGGGGAGCTGTTTTTT
CASSLAREGLANTGELFF
>TRBJ2-2|NA|many|TRBV19
TGTGCCAGTAGTCCGGGGCGAGGTATCGCCGGGGAGCTGTTTTTT
CASSPGRGIAGELFF
>TRBJ1-2|NA|NA|TRBV20-1
TGCAGTGCTGCGACCGGACAGATCTATGGCTACACCTTC
CSAATGQIYGYTF
>TRBJ2-6|NA|many|TRBV20-1
TGCAGTGCTAGTTCAGGCTCCGGGGCCAACGTCCTGACTTTC
CSASSGSGANVLTF
>TRBJ1-1|NA|few|TRBV9
TGTGCCAGCAGCGTACTCGCAGGGAGCACTGAAGCTTTCTTT
CASSVLAGSTEAFF
>TRBJ1-1|NA|NA|TRBV6-1
TGTGCCAGCAGACGGGGGTTTTCGGACACTGAAGCTTTCTTT
CASRRGFSDTEAFF
>TRBJ1-5|NA|many|TRBV19
TGTGCCAGTAGTATAGGGGACGTTGTCCAGCCCCAGCATTTT
CASSIGDVVQPQHF
>TRBJ1-2|TRBD1|few|TRBV5-8
TGTGCCGGCAGCTTACCGGACAGGGCCGATCGCTACACCTTC
CAGSLPDRADRYTF
>TRBJ1-2|TRBD1|NA|TRBV7-2
TGTGCCAGCAGCATCCAGACAGGGAGGGTAAACTATGGCTACACCTTC
CASSIQTGRVNYGYTF
>TRBJ2-5|TRBD2|few|TRBV20-1
TGCAGTGCTAGAGGAATCGGGACTAGCGGGGGCTGGGAGACCCAGTACTTC
CSARGIGTSGGWETQYF
>TRBJ1-5|NA|NA|TRBV10-3
TGTGCCAGCAGTTACAGGACATCGCGATACAATCAGCCCCAGCATTTT
CASSYRTSRYNQPQHF
>TRBJ1-4|TRBD1|many|TRBV7-9
TGTGCCAGCAGCCAGCTCAGGACAGGGGGCGGAAAACTGTTTTTT
CASSQLRTGGGKLFF
>TRBJ2-2|TRBD1|NA|TRBV14
TGTGCCAGCAGCCAACTGAGGACAGGGAACACCGGGGAGCTGTTTTTT
CASSQLRTGNTGELFF
>TRBJ1-2|NA|many|TRBV24-1
TGTGCCACCAGTGGGGGGAGGGGAGGCAACTATGGCTACACCTTC
CATSGGRGGNYGYTF
>TRBJ1-1|NA|NA|TRBV20-1
TGCAGTGCTAGACATGGCGGACCGAGCACTGAAGCTTTCTTT
CSARHGGPSTEAFF
>TRBJ1-2|TRBD1|NA|TRBV4-3
TGCGCCAGCAGCTTCGGGACAGTATACATCTTC
CASSFGTVYIF
>TRBJ1-1|NA|NA|TRBV19
TGTGCCAGTAACTCAGGACGCCAACCGAACACTGAAGCTTTCTTT
CASNSGRQPNTEAFF
>TRBJ1-2|NA|many|TRBV14
TGTGCCAGCAGCCAAGAGCGAAATAACTATGGCTACACCTTC
CASSQERNNYGYTF
>TRBJ1-2|TRBD1|NA|TRBV6-2/TRBV6-3
TGTGCCAGCAGCACCCCCCCCGGGACAGGGGGCAACTATGGCTACACCTTC
CASSTPPGTGGNYGYTF
>TRBJ1-6|NA|few|TRBV4-3
TGCGCCAGCAGCCAAGACCCGAGGGGTCGAGACTCACCCCTCCACTTT
CASSQDPRGRDSPLHF
>TRBJ1-3|TRBD1|once|TRBV2
TGTGCCAGCACCGACGGCAGGGGGCATAGAAACACCATATATTTT
CASTDGRGHRNTIYF
>TRBJ2-1|NA|NA|TRBV19
TGTGCCAGTAGTATACGGGTCGGGTTTGAGCAGTTCTTC
CASSIRVGFEQFF
>TRBJ1-4|NA|few|TRBV12-3/TRBV12-4
TGTGCCAGCAGCCGAGCCGGCGAAAAACTGTTTTTT
CASSRAGEKLFF
>TRBJ2-7|NA|NA|TRBV7-2
TGTGCCAGCAGCTCCTACGGGGGGCTTGTGCAGTACTTC
CASSSYGGLVQYF
>TRBJ1-2|NA|many|TRBV20-1
TGCAGTGCTAATGCAGTTAATAACTATGGCTACACCTTC
CSANAVNNYGYTF
>TRBJ1-1|TRBD1|NA|TRBV12-3/TRBV12-4
TGTGCCAGCAGACGGGACAGTCTCTGGGCCCCATATTCGAACACTGAAGCTTTCTTT
CASRRDSLWAPYSNTEAFF